Listed below are T cell receptor beta chains from one sample, sequenced in a study of cytomegalovirus exposure and HLA in healthy donors. Assay: immunoSEQ multiplex PCR; the TCRdb copy retains only in-frame clones and omits some. The repertoire has about 190,000 clones, around 78% of them found once; the top ten carry less than 15%. The sequenced material came from PBMCs. All receptors come from a woman aged 30 to 39 in good health and CMV-seropositive. Both conserved end residues are part of each CDR3. Each record gives: J gene, V gene, CDR3 protein.

TRBJ1-1 TRBV5-1 CASSLETDGWGGTEAFF
TRBJ2-1 TRBV9 CASSPLRFSGNEQFF
TRBJ2-7 TRBV4-1 CASSQDRRGREQYF
TRBJ1-5 TRBV4-2 CASSQGWSREGQPQHF
TRBJ2-5 TRBV5-1 CASRPGVQETQYF
TRBJ1-3 TRBV7-9 CASSERNTIYF
TRBJ1-2 TRBV7-6 CASRYRSPQDYGYTF
TRBJ1-2 TRBV19 CASSPQYRSSDYGYTF
TRBJ1-2 TRBV19 CASRGLLTYGYTF
TRBJ1-2 TRBV5-5 CASRPGTSRWGYTF
TRBJ1-1 TRBV5-6 CASSWDRGPEAFF
TRBJ2-2 TRBV9 CASSVAPTSGGESGELFF
TRBJ2-1 TRBV7-2 CASSLRDRVAYNEQFF
TRBJ2-2 TRBV28 CASYSRGQLATGELFF
TRBJ2-3 TRBV27 CASRSGGGITDTQYF
TRBJ2-2 TRBV4-1 CASSPRGTGELFF
TRBJ1-6 TRBV4-2 CASSQDTLVSPLHF
TRBJ1-1 TRBV5-5 CASSSDGVGDTEAFF
TRBJ2-5 TRBV5-5 CASSWTGGETQYF
TRBJ2-7 TRBV16 CASSQSREQYF
TRBJ2-1 TRBV5-1 CASSHGLAADNEQFF
TRBJ1-4 TRBV28 CAATWAGDSTNEKLFF
TRBJ1-2 TRBV7-9 CSSSLEGTGVDGYTF
TRBJ2-7 TRBV4-3 CASSQDSSGERGYEQYF
TRBJ2-7 TRBV28 CASSFRVSYEQYF
TRBJ2-7 TRBV7-2 CASSLTGTGGGEQYF
TRBJ2-1 TRBV10-2 CASLLAGETNEQFF
TRBJ2-3 TRBV7-3 CASSLGREFTDTQYF
TRBJ2-7 TRBV2 CASKVWDRGSYEQYF
TRBJ2-7 TRBV5-1 CASSLQGWSSYEQYF
TRBJ2-1 TRBV6-1 CASSVRPPGEQFF
TRBJ2-3 TRBV30 CAWSPGLVRSQYF
TRBJ1-6 TRBV6-1 CASSGEGQGVSPLHF
TRBJ1-5 TRBV10-3 CAISEGGRYQPQHF
TRBJ2-7 TRBV4-1 CASSQEEGAPYEQYF
TRBJ1-1 TRBV6-1 CASSGQALNTEAFF
TRBJ2-3 TRBV29-1 CSVISIAGGVTDTQYF
TRBJ2-7 TRBV5-4 CASSGGKNYEQYF
TRBJ2-5 TRBV6-6 CASSRDRFRETQYF
TRBJ1-4 TRBV6-1 CASSDGDRGVKFF
TRBJ1-1 TRBV30 CAWSLGHLTEAFF
TRBJ2-2 TRBV10-3 CAINAGGLDGELFF
TRBJ1-3 TRBV19 CASTLEGVVSGNTIYF
TRBJ2-3 TRBV6-4 CASGTGGTDTQYF
TRBJ2-3 TRBV5-4 CASSLVPAGGPGDTQYF
TRBJ2-1 TRBV5-4 CASSLAFDGRDYNEQFF
TRBJ2-7 TRBV4-3 CASSQDLPGRPYEQYF
TRBJ1-1 TRBV7-9 CASSMNTEAFF
TRBJ2-2 TRBV6-4 CASSDGTSGRLAGELFF
TRBJ2-4 TRBV5-6 CASSLAAGDIQYF
TRBJ1-1 TRBV7-6 CASSLAGGLTEAFF
TRBJ2-5 TRBV6-6 CASSYGVGETQYF
TRBJ1-2 TRBV28 CASSLGRTGYGYTF
TRBJ2-3 TRBV7-9 CASIEWTSEDTQYF
TRBJ1-2 TRBV4-1 CASSQDGTEYGYTF
TRBJ1-2 TRBV6-5 CASSYSSARGNYGYTF
TRBJ1-5 TRBV10-3 CAISSGDYNQPQHF
TRBJ2-1 TRBV6-6 CASSFSESKAFF
TRBJ2-5 TRBV2 CASNNKGLALQETQYF
TRBJ2-3 TRBV11-1 CASSLRDTQYF